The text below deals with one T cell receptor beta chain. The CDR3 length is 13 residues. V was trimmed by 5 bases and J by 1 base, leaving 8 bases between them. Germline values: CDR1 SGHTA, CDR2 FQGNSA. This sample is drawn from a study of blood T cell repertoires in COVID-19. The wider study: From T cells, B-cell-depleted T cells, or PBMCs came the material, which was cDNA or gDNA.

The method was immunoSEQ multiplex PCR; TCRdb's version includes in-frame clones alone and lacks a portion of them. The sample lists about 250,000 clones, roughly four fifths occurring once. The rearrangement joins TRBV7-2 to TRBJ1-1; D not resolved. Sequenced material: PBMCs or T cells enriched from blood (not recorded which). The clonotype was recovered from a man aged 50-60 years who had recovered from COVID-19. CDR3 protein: CASSTRQNTEAFF. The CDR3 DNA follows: TGTGCCAGCAGCACCAGGCAGAACACTGAAGCTTTCTTT.